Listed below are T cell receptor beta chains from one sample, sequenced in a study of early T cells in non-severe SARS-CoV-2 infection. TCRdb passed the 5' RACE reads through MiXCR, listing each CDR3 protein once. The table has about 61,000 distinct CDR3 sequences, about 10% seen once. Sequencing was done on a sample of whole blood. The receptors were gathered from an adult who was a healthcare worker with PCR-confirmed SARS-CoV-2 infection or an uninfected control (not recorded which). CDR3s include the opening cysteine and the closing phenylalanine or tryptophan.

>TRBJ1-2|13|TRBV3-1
CASSQPGGGGYTF
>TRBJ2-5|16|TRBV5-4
CASSPTSGGPAGTQYF
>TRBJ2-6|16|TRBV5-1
CASSLEELSGANVLTF
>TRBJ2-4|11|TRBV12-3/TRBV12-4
CASSVNNIQYF
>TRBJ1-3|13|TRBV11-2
CASSQPQGTTIYF
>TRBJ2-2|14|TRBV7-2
CASSLRLNTGELFF
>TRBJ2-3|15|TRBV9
CASSPRAGTTDTQYF
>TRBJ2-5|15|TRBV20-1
CSALDSAKVLKTQYF
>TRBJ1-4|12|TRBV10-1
CASSDGVEKLFF
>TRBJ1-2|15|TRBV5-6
CASSWTGGQSYGYTF
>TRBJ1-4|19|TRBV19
CASSPTSAHRLRGYEKLFF
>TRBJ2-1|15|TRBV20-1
CSARLWALKYNEQFF
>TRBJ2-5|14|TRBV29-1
CSVEDLAKQETQYF
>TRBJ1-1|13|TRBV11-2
CASSLIVVTEAFF
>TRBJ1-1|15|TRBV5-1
CASSPGDRGNTEAFF
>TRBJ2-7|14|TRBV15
CATSKRGPGYEQYF
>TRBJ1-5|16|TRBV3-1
CASSQGRGGGNQPQHF
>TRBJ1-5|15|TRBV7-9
CASSPDSPSNQPQHF
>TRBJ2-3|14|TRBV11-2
CASSTGPTPGSQYF
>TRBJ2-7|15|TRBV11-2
CASSLGLADLYEQYF
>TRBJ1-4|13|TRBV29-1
CSVEDMGREKLFF
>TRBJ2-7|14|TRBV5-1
CASSMTSGSYEQYF
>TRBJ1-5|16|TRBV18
CASSPLGTGGTQPQHF
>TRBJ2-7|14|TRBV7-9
CASSPAGVTYEQYF
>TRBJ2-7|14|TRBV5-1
CASSLGGKIDEQYF
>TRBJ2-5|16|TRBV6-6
CASSYASLQTQETQYF
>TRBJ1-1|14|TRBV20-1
CSARGPGRGTEAFF
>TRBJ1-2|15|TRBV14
CASSQAGQASYGYTF
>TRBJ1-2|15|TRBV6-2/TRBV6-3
CASLGAGQEDYGYTF
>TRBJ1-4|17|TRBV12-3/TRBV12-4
CASSLATPVRGNEKLFF
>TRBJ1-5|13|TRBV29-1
CSLRDGFDQPQHF
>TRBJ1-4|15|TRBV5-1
CASSLTSVVNEKLFF
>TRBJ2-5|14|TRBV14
CASSPGLFQETQYF
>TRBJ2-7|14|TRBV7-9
CASSRGTMDSGQYF
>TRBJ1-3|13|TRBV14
CASSQDMGSTIYF
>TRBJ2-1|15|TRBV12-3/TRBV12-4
CASSFRGLGYNEQFF